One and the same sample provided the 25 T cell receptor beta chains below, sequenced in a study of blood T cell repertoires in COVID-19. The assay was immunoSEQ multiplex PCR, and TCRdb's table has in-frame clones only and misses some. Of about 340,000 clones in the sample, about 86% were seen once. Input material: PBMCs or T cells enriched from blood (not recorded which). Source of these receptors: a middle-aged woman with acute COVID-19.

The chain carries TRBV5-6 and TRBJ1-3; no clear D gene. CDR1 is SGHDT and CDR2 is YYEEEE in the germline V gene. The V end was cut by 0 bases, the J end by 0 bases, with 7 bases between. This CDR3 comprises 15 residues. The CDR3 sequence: CASSLVRSSGNTIYF. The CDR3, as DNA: TGTGCCAGCAGCTTGGTTAGGAGCTCTGGAAACACCATATATTTT.

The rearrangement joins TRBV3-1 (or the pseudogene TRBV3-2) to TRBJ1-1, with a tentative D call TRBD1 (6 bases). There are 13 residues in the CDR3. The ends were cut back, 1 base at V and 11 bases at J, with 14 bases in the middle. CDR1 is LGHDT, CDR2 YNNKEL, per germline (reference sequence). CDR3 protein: CASSQAAGGWAFF. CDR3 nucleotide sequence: TGTGCCAGCAGCCAAGCCGCGGGGGGCTGGGCTTTCTTT.

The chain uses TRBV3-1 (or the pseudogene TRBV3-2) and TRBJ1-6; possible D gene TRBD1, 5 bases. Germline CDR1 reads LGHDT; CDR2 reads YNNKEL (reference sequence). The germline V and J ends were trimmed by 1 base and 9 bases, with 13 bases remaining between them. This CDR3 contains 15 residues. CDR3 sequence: CASSQVVQGGSPLHF. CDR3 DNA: TGTGCCAGCAGCCAAGTGGTGCAGGGAGGTTCACCCCTCCACTTT.

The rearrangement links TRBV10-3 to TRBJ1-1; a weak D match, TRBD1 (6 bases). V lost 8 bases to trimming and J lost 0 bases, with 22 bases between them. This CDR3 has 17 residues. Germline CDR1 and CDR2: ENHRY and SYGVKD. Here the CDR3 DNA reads TGTGCCATCGGTGGACCCAGGGGAAAGGTAATGAACACTGAAGCTTTCTTT. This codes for CAIGGPRGKVMNTEAFF.

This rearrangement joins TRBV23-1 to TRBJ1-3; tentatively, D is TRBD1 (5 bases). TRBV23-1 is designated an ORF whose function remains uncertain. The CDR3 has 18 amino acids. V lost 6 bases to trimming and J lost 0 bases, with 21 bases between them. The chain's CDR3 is CASSRRERGPHSGNTIYF. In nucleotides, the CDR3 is TGCGCCAGCAGCCGTCGGGAGAGGGGTCCACACTCTGGAAACACCATATATTTT.

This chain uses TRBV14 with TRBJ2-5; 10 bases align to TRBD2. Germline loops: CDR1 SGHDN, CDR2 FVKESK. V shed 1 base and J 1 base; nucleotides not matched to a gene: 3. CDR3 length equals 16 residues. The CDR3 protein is CASSQVIAGGQETQYF. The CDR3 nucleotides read TGTGCCAGCAGCCAAGTAATAGCGGGAGGCCAAGAGACCCAGTACTTC.

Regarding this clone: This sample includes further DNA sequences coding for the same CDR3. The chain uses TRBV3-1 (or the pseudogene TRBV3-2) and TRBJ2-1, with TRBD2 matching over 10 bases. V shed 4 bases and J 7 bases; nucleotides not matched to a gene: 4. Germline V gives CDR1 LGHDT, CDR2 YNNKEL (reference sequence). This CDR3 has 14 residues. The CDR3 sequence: CASSLAGGRNEQFF. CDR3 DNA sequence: TGTGCCAGCAGCCTAGCGGGGGGTCGGAATGAGCAGTTCTTC.

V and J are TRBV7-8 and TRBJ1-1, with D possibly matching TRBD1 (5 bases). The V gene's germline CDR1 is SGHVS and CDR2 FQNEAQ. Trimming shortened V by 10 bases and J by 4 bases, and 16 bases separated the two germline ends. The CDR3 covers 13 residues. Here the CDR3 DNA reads TGTGCCATCTCGAGGTGGGGGGGCACTGAAGCTTTCTTT. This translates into CAISRWGGTEAFF.

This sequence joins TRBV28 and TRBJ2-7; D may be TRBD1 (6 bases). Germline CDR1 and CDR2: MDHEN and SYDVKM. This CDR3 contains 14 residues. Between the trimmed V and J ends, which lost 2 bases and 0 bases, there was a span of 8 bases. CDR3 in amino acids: CASSLQGLSYEQYF. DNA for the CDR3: TGTGCCAGCAGTTTACAGGGGCTCTCCTACGAGCAGTACTTC.

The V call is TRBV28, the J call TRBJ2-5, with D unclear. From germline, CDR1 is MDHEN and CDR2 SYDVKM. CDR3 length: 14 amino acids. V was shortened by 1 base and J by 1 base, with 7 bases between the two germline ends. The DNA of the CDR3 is TGTGCCAGCAGTTTATCCTCAGGCCAAGAGACCCAGTACTTC. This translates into CASSLSSGQETQYF.

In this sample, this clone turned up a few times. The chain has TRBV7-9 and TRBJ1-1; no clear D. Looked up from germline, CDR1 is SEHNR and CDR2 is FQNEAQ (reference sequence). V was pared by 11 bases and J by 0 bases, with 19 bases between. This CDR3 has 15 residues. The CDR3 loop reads CAFSPRANMNTEAFF. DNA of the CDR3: TGTGCCTTTTCCCCGAGGGCGAACATGAACACTGAAGCTTTCTTT.

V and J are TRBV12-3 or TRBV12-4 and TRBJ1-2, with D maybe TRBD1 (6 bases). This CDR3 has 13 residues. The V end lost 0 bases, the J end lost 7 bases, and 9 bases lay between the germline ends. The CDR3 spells CASSLAGAGGYTF. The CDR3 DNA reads TGTGCCAGCAGTTTAGCGGGGGCGGGTGGCTACACCTTC.

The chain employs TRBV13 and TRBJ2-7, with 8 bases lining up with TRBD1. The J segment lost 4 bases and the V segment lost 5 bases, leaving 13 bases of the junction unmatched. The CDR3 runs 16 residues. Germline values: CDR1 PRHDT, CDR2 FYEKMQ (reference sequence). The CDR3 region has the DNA TGTGCCAGCAGCATAACGCGACAGGGGAACTGGTACGAGCAGTACTTC. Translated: CASSITRQGNWYEQYF.

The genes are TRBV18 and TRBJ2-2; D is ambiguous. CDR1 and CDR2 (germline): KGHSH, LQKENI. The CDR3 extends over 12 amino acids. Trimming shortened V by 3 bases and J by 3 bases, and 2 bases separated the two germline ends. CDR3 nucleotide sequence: TGTGCCAGCTCACCCGACACCGGGGAGCTGTTTTTT. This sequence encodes CASSPDTGELFF.

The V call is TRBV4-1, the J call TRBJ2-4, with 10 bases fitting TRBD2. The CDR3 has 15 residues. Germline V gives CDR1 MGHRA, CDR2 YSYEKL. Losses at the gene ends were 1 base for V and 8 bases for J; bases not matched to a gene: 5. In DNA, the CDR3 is TGCGCCAGCAGCCAAGCACTAGCGGGAACGTACATTCAGTACTTC. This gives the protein CASSQALAGTYIQYF.

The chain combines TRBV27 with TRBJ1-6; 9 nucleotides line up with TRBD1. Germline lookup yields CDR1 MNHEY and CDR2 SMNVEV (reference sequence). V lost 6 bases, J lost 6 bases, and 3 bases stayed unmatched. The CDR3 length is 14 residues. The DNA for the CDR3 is TGTGCCAGCAGATTACAGGGGGCTAATTCACCCCTCCACTTT. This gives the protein CASRLQGANSPLHF.

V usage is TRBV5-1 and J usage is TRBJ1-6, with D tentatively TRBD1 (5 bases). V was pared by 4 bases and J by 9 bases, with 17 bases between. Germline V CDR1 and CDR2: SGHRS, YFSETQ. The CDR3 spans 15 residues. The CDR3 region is CASSGTESGASPLHF. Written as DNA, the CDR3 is TGCGCCAGCAGCGGGACCGAAAGCGGGGCTTCACCCCTCCACTTT. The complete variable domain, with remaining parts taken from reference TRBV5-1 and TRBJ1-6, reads KAGVTQTPRYLIKTRGQQVTLSCSPISGHRSVSWYQQTPGQGLQFLFEYFSETQRNKGNFPGRFSGRQFSNSRSEMNVSTLELGDSALYLCASSGTESGASPLHFGNGTRLTVT.

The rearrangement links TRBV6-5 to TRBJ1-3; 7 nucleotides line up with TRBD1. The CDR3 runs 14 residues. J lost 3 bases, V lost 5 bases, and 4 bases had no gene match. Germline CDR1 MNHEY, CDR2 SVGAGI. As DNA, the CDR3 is TGTGCCAGCAGTCCTCAGGGGGGTGGAAACACCATATATTTT. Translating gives CASSPQGGGNTIYF.

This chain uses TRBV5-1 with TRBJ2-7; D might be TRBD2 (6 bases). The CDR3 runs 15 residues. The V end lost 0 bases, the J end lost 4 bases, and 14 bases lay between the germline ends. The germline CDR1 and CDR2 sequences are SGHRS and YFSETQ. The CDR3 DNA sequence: TGCGCCAGCAGCTTGGGCGGGGCTGGCCTTTACGAGCAGTACTTC. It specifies CASSLGGAGLYEQYF.

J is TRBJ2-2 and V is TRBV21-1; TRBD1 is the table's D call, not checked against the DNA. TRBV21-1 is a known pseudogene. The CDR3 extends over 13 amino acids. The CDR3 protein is CASKQEGDGELFF. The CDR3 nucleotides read TGTGCCAGTAAACAAGAGGGGGACGGGGAGCTGTTTTTT.

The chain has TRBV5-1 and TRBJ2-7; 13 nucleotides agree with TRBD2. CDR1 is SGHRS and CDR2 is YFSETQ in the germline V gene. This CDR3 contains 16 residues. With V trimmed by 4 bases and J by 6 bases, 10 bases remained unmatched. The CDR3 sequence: CASSPTGTSGTSEQYF. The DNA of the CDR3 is TGCGCCAGCAGCCCGACCGGGACTAGCGGGACTAGCGAGCAGTACTTC.

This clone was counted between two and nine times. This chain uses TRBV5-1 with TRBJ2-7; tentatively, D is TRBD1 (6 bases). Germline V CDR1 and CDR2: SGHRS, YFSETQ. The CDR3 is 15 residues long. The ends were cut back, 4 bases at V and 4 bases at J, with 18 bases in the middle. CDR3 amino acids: CASSPQDSQTYEQYF. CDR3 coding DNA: TGCGCCAGCAGCCCCCAGGACAGCCAGACATACGAGCAGTACTTC. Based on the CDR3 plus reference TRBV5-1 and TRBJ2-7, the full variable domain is KAGVTQTPRYLIKTRGQQVTLSCSPISGHRSVSWYQQTPGQGLQFLFEYFSETQRNKGNFPGRFSGRQFSNSRSEMNVSTLELGDSALYLCASSPQDSQTYEQYFGPGTRLTVT.

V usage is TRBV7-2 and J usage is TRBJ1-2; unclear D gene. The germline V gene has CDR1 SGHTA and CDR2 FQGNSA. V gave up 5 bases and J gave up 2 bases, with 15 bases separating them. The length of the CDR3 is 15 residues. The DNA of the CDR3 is TGTGCCAGCAGCCCCGCAACTCCTGAGAACTATGGCTACACCTTC. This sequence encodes CASSPATPENYGYTF.

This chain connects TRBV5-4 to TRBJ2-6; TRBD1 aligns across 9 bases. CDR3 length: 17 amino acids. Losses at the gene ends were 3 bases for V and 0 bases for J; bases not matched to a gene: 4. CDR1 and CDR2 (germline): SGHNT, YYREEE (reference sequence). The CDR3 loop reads CASSWDRESSGANVLTF. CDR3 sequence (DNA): TGTGCCAGCAGCTGGGACAGGGAATCCTCTGGGGCCAACGTCCTGACTTTC.

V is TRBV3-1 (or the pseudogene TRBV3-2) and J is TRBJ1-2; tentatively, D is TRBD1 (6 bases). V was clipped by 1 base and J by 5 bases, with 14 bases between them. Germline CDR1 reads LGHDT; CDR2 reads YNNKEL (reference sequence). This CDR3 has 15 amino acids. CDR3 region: CASSQVWDNFYGYTF. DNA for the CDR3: TGTGCCAGCAGCCAAGTATGGGACAACTTTTATGGCTACACCTTC.